Below, 16 T cell receptor beta chains from the same sample are listed, as sequenced in a study of monozygotic twins with inflammatory bowel disease. TCRdb re-called the 5' RACE reads and shows each CDR3 protein once, DNA omitted. Here the sample table reports 120,000 to 150,000 distinct CDR3 sequences. What was sequenced was blood. Every receptor here comes from a human donor with ulcerative colitis or Crohn's disease, or a healthy co-twin of an affected twin (not recorded which).

This chain connects TRBV20-1 to TRBJ1-2; TCRdb's D call of TRBD1 is untestable without DNA. The germline V gene encodes CDR1 DFQATT and CDR2 SNEGSKA (reference sequence). This CDR3 contains 14 residues. CDR3 sequence reads: CSALTPGRSYGYTF.

V usage is TRBV5-1 and J usage is TRBJ2-1. The CDR3 has 14 amino acids. The germline V gene has CDR1 SGHRS and CDR2 YFSETQ. The CDR3 sequence: CASSLQPTYNEQFF.

The chain recombines TRBV7-2 with TRBJ1-1; TCRdb's D call of TRBD1 is untestable without DNA. The V gene's germline CDR1 is SGHTA and CDR2 FQGNSA. CDR3 length: 12 residues. The CDR3 sequence: CAISRGYTEAFF.

The chain recombines TRBV2 with TRBJ2-3; TCRdb's D call, TRBD2, is unchecked because there is no DNA. The germline V gene has CDR1 SNHLY and CDR2 FYNNEI. The CDR3 extends over 15 amino acids. This CDR3 reads CASGLAGGPEDTQYF.

The chain recombines TRBV28 with TRBJ2-7; the D call of TRBD1 rests on TCRdb alone, since no DNA is present to check it. Germline V lookup: CDR1 MDHEN, CDR2 SYDVKM. The CDR3 loop spans 16 amino acids. The CDR3 protein is CASSRRYRDSSYEQYF.

The chain couples TRBV5-6 to TRBJ2-7; no DNA is available, so the TRBD1 call from TCRdb remains unchecked. Germline V gives CDR1 SGHDT, CDR2 YYEEEE. This CDR3 spans 15 amino acids. The CDR3 loop reads CASSLPGQGAREQYF.

CDR3 in amino acids: CASSFQGLSGEQYF. This chain uses TRBV7-2 with TRBJ2-7; lacking DNA, the TRBD1 call made by TCRdb goes unchecked. Germline CDR1 SGHTA, CDR2 FQGNSA. CDR3 size: 14 residues.

J is TRBJ1-4 and V is TRBV10-3; TCRdb outputs TRBD1, but without DNA this stays unchecked. This CDR3 has 14 residues. Germline assignment: CDR1 ENHRY and CDR2 SYGVKD. The CDR3 sequence is CAVAEDSRNEKLFF.

The chain uses TRBV3-1 and TRBJ2-3. The CDR3 is 14 residues long. The germline CDR1 and CDR2 sequences are LGHDT and YNNKEL (reference sequence). Here the CDR3 reads CASSWLDSTDTQYF.

The chain recombines TRBV5-1 with TRBJ2-2; TCRdb designates TRBD1, a call that cannot be tested without DNA. The CDR3 consists of 14 residues. The germline CDR1 and CDR2 sequences are SGHRS and YFSETQ. CDR3: CASSPGQNTGELFF. The full variable domain, with the rest looked up from reference TRBV5-1 and TRBJ2-2, is KAGVTQTPRYLIKTRGQQVTLSCSPISGHRSVSWYQQTPGQGLQFLFEYFSETQRNKGNFPGRFSGRQFSNSRSEMNVSTLELGDSALYLCASSPGQNTGELFFGEGSRLTVL.

The chain recombines TRBV19 with TRBJ2-5; TCRdb lists TRBD1, though no DNA is available to test this call. Germline V gives CDR1 LNHDA, CDR2 SQIVND (reference sequence). The CDR3 is made up of 19 amino acids. The CDR3 protein is CASSQYAPSIRTDQETQYF.

The rearrangement links TRBV10-3 to TRBJ1-4. This CDR3 comprises 15 residues. Per germline, CDR1 ENHRY and CDR2 SYGVKD. CDR3: CAISEDTVGTEKLFF.

This chain joins TRBV19 and TRBJ1-2. Germline CDR1 reads LNHDA; CDR2 reads SQIVND (reference sequence). The CDR3 is 15 amino acids. CDR3 sequence reads: CASSPSWGGNYGYTF.

The V call is TRBV5-1, the J call TRBJ2-7; TCRdb returns TRBD1, unconfirmable since there is no DNA. Germline loops: CDR1 SGHRS, CDR2 YFSETQ. This CDR3 contains 15 residues. CDR3 region: CASSPGQYSSYEQYF.

The rearrangement uses TRBV29-1 and TRBJ2-1; lacking DNA, the TRBD2 call made by TCRdb goes unchecked. CDR3 length: 13 residues. Looked up from germline, CDR1 is SQVTM and CDR2 is ANQGSEA. CDR3 protein: CSVASGGDDEQFF.

CDR3 residues: CASSAGQSLFATNEKLFF. V is TRBV5-5 and J is TRBJ1-4; TCRdb returns TRBD1, unconfirmable since there is no DNA. Per germline, CDR1 SGHKS and CDR2 YYEKEE (reference sequence). CDR3 length equals 18 residues.